One and the same sample provided the 25 T cell receptor beta chains below, sequenced in a study of blood T cell repertoires in COVID-19. The protocol was immunoSEQ multiplex PCR, while the TCRdb copy is restricted to in-frame clones and leaves out a portion. The table includes 150,000 or so clones, roughly four fifths detected once. The specimen was peripheral blood. Receptor source: an elderly woman with acute or convalescent COVID-19.

The CDR3 DNA reads TGTGCCAGCAGCCAAGGTCCTGGAGGGCCTCTGGGTTCACCCCTCCACTTT. This translates into CASSQGPGGPLGSPLHF. This chain joins TRBV3-1 (or the pseudogene TRBV3-2) and TRBJ1-6; D uncertain. The CDR3 runs 17 residues. Trimming took 1 base from V and 9 from J, leaving 19 bases between them. CDR1 and CDR2 from the germline V gene are LGHDT and YNNKEL (reference sequence).

The V call is TRBV9, the J call TRBJ1-6; weak D call: TRBD1 (5 bases). Germline V gene lookup returns CDR1 SGDLS and CDR2 YYNGEE. Trimming cost V 0 bases and J 10 bases, with 8 bases left between them. The CDR3 consists of 13 residues. CDR3 in DNA: TGTGCCAGCAGCGTAGGGGGCCAATCACCCCTCCACTTT. Amino acids: CASSVGGQSPLHF. The full variable domain, rest sourced from reference TRBV9 and TRBJ1-6, is DSGVTQTPKHLITATGQRVTLRCSPRSGDLSVYWYQQSLDQGLQFLIQYYNGEERAKGNILERFSAQQFPDLHSELNLSSLELGDSALYFCASSVGGQSPLHFGNGTRLTVT.

This chain uses TRBV4-2 with TRBJ2-7, with TRBD2 identical over 13 bases. Germline V gives CDR1 LGHNA, CDR2 YNFKEQ. This CDR3 has 14 amino acids. The V gene end was trimmed by 4 bases and the J gene end by 6 bases; junction bases not matched to a gene: 3. The CDR3 sequence: CASSLGTSGVEQYF. In DNA form, the CDR3 reads TGTGCCAGCAGCCTCGGGACTAGCGGGGTCGAGCAGTACTTC.

This chain connects TRBV4-3 to TRBJ2-7; 10 bases are a match to TRBD2. J was trimmed by 0 bases and V by 1 base; bases with no gene match: 6. This CDR3 spans 17 amino acids. Germline loops: CDR1 LGHNA, CDR2 YSLEER. CDR3 amino acids: CASSQGWTSGASYEQYF. For the CDR3, the DNA is TGCGCCAGCAGCCAAGGTTGGACTAGCGGCGCCTCCTACGAGCAGTACTTC.

This clone showed up just a few times. The chain is built from TRBV7-2 and TRBJ1-2; possible D gene TRBD1, 6 bases. The CDR3 is 15 residues long. CDR1 SGHTA and CDR2 FQGNSA come from the germline V gene. V lost 0 bases to trimming and J lost 5 bases, with 13 bases between them. The CDR3, as DNA: TGTGCCAGCAGCTTAGCGATGGGGGGGGCGTATGGCTACACCTTC. Amino acid sequence: CASSLAMGGAYGYTF.

This clone was counted only a few times. V is TRBV7-2 and J is TRBJ2-7, with TRBD1 identical over 11 bases. From germline, CDR1 is SGHTA and CDR2 FQGNSA. This CDR3 is built from 15 residues. Trimming removed 4 bases from V and 3 bases from J; junction bases left unmatched: 5. CDR3 coding DNA: TGTGCCAGCAGCTCTGGGGGACAGGGGGGCTACGAGCAGTACTTC. Amino acids: CASSSGGQGGYEQYF.

V usage is TRBV5-1 and J usage is TRBJ2-5; D is perhaps TRBD1 (5 bases). V lost 4 bases and J 4 bases, leaving 17 bases between the germline ends. Germline-derived CDR1 and CDR2 are SGHRS and YFSETQ. The CDR3 is 15 residues long. This chain's CDR3 is CASSPSAGRVETQYF. For the CDR3, the DNA is TGCGCCAGCAGCCCGTCGGCAGGCAGGGTAGAGACCCAGTACTTC.

The chain combines TRBV25-1 with TRBJ1-2; tentatively, D is TRBD1 (6 bases). The CDR3 extends over 16 amino acids. Germline CDR1 reads MGHDK; CDR2 reads SYGVNS. V gave up 1 base and J gave up 0 bases, with 12 bases separating them. The CDR3 region has the DNA TGTGCCAGCAGTGAATGGGGGACACCTTCTAACTATGGCTACACCTTC. It specifies CASSEWGTPSNYGYTF.

The chain combines TRBV7-5 with TRBJ1-5. TRBV7-5 is a pseudogene segment. This CDR3 spans 15 amino acids. The CDR3 bases are TGTGCCAGAAGCTTAGTGGTGGGGGGTCGTCAGCCCCAGCATTTT. This gives the protein CARSLVVGGRQPQHF.

V and J are TRBV5-1 and TRBJ2-5, with 8 bases that match TRBD1. The V gene's germline CDR1 is SGHRS and CDR2 YFSETQ. This CDR3 comprises 14 residues. J gave up 5 bases and V 5 bases, and 8 bases lay outside the gene matches. CDR3 residues: CASRVDRDGETQYF. CDR3 in DNA: TGCGCCAGCAGGGTGGACAGGGACGGGGAGACCCAGTACTTC.

The chain carries TRBV10-1 and TRBJ2-5, with D possibly TRBD1 on 6 matching bases. V lost 3 bases to trimming and J lost 5 bases, with 10 bases between them. The CDR3 spans 13 residues. Germline CDR1 and CDR2: WNHNN and SYGVQD (reference sequence). The CDR3 DNA reads as TGCGCCAGCAGTGAAGGGGGTAGGGAGACCCAGTACTTC. As protein: CASSEGGRETQYF.

This CDR3 reads CASSPGASQDSPLHF. For the CDR3, the DNA is TGCGCCAGCAGCCCTGGTGCAAGCCAGGATTCACCCCTCCACTTT. This sequence joins TRBV5-1 and TRBJ1-6; D unresolved. The germline CDR1 and CDR2 sequences are SGHRS and YFSETQ. V was cut by 4 bases and J by 8 bases, with 16 bases left in between. The CDR3 contains 15 residues.

The V gene is TRBV6-5, the J gene TRBJ1-1; maybe TRBD1 (5 bases). This CDR3 comprises 12 residues. The ends were cut back, 7 bases at V and 6 bases at J, with 12 bases in the middle. From germline, CDR1 is MNHEY and CDR2 SVGAGI. This CDR3 is CASTPGGAEAFF. The DNA for the CDR3 is TGTGCCAGCACTCCTGGGGGGGCTGAAGCTTTCTTT.

The table lists this clone with a few counts. The CDR3 DNA is TGTGCCAGCAGGCGACAGGGCGGGGAGCTGTTTTTT. Translation: CASRRQGGELFF. The chain carries TRBV2 and TRBJ2-2; 7 bases agree with TRBD1. The CDR3 has 12 amino acids. CDR1 is SNHLY and CDR2 is FYNNEI in the germline V gene. V dropped 6 bases and J dropped 7; count of bases not matched to a gene: 2.

The genes are TRBV7-8 and TRBJ2-5; tentative D call: TRBD1 (6 bases). Per germline, CDR1 SGHVS and CDR2 FQNEAQ. Trimming stripped 2 bases from V and 0 bases from J, with 16 bases between. The CDR3 is 17 amino acids. CDR3 protein: CASSLSLGGGNQETQYF. In nucleotides, the CDR3 is TGTGCCAGCAGCTTATCGCTCGGTGGGGGCAACCAAGAGACCCAGTACTTC.

In its sample, this clone was seen a few times. The chain is built from TRBV3-1 (or the pseudogene TRBV3-2) and TRBJ1-2, with D unclear. The germline CDR1 and CDR2 sequences are LGHDT and YNNKEL (reference sequence). Between the trimmed V and J ends, which lost 0 bases and 8 bases, there was a span of 13 bases. This CDR3 comprises 14 residues. CDR3 sequence: CASSQDTSSGGYTF. The CDR3 coding sequence is TGTGCCAGCAGCCAAGATACGTCTTCGGGAGGCTACACCTTC.

The chain combines TRBV9 with TRBJ1-1; perhaps TRBD1 as D (5 bases). Germline V gene data show CDR1 as SGDLS and CDR2 as YYNGEE. V was clipped by 7 bases and J by 7 bases, with 8 bases between them. CDR3 length: 10 amino acids. The CDR3 spells CASRDFEAFF. CDR3 nucleotides: TGTGCCAGCCGGGACTTTGAAGCTTTCTTT.

This clone was counted once. The V call is TRBV15, the J call TRBJ1-2; 9 nucleotides match TRBD1. V dropped 3 bases and J dropped 7; count of bases not matched to a gene: 6. The germline V gene has CDR1 LNHNV and CDR2 YYDKDF (reference sequence). The CDR3 totals 14 residues. The CDR3 loop is CATSSGQGIFGYTF. The CDR3 region has the DNA TGTGCCACCAGCAGCGGACAGGGGATATTTGGCTACACCTTC.

This sequence joins TRBV7-2 and TRBJ1-2; D possibly corresponds to TRBD1 (5 bases). The V gene lost 1 base and the J gene lost 1 base, with 7 bases spanning the gap. This CDR3 is 14 amino acids long. Germline CDR1 is SGHTA and CDR2 is FQGNSA. CDR3 residues: CASSLETVNYGYTF. DNA of the CDR3: TGTGCCAGCAGCTTAGAGACAGTTAACTATGGCTACACCTTC.

The chain combines TRBV19 with TRBJ2-7; a weak D match, TRBD1 (5 bases). Germline CDR1 LNHDA, CDR2 SQIVND (reference sequence). This CDR3 is 15 amino acids long. V lost 5 bases and J 3 bases, leaving 17 bases between the germline ends. The CDR3 spells CASSGPRTTVYEQYF. The CDR3 DNA sequence: TGTGCCAGTAGTGGTCCGAGGACAACCGTCTACGAGCAGTACTTC. The complete variable domain, with remaining parts taken from reference TRBV19 and TRBJ2-7, reads DGGITQSPKYLFRKEGQNVTLSCEQNLNHDAMYWYRQDPGQGLRLIYYSQIVNDFQKGDIAEGYSVSREKKESFPLTVTSAQKNPTAFYLCASSGPRTTVYEQYFGPGTRLTVT.

The rearrangement uses TRBV11-2 and TRBJ2-1; 10 positions match TRBD2. Per germline, CDR1 SGHAT and CDR2 FQNNGV. The CDR3 contains 15 residues. V gave up 5 bases and J gave up 1 base; unmatched junction bases: 2. DNA of the CDR3: TGTGCCAGCAGCCCGACTAGCGGGTCCTACAATGAGCAGTTCTTC. It specifies CASSPTSGSYNEQFF.

The chain couples TRBV7-9 to TRBJ1-6; D remains ambiguous. The CDR3 has 16 amino acids. V lost 2 bases, J lost 4 bases, and 12 bases lay in between. Germline CDR1 reads SEHNR; CDR2 reads FQNEAQ (reference sequence). The CDR3 spells CASSLSGVGYNSPLHF. CDR3 sequence (DNA): TGTGCCAGCAGCTTATCCGGGGTGGGGTATAATTCACCCCTCCACTTT.

V usage is TRBV5-1 and J usage is TRBJ2-7; D is possibly TRBD2 (6 bases). In germline, CDR1 is SGHRS, CDR2 YFSETQ. V was clipped by 3 bases and J by 6 bases, with 19 bases between them. The CDR3 covers 15 residues. The CDR3 spells CASSWGEHPRIEQYF. The CDR3 nucleotides read TGCGCCAGCAGCTGGGGGGAACACCCTCGGATCGAGCAGTACTTC.

The chain combines TRBV5-1 with TRBJ2-2, with 9 nucleotides matching TRBD2. CDR1 and CDR2 from the germline V gene are SGHRS and YFSETQ. With 4 bases clipped from V and 4 bases from J, the junction kept 8 bases outside the gene matches. The CDR3 contains 16 residues. The CDR3 sequence: CASSPRSSGGTGELFF. The CDR3 nucleotides are TGCGCCAGCAGCCCCCGGAGTAGCGGGGGCACCGGGGAGCTGTTTTTT.

The rearrangement links TRBV6-4 to TRBJ2-7, with a weak D call TRBD1 (5 bases). Germline CDR1 MRHNA, CDR2 SNTAGT. The CDR3 has 15 amino acids. Deletions cut 2 bases from V and 6 bases from J, with 17 bases between. Here the CDR3 DNA reads TGTGCCAGCAGTGACGTAATAAGGGGTCAGCGCGAGCAGTACTTC. Translated: CASSDVIRGQREQYF.